This T cell receptor beta chain was captured by sequencing in a study of CD8 T cells in Susac syndrome. The study's findings and limits: The study admitted that it had a relatively small number of individuals in its TCR sequencing and HLA analysis.

To note about this clonotype: Its antigen is unidentified.

The RNA, about 0.45 to 1 ug, was put through reverse transcription using random hexamers. The TCR beta CDR3 was amplified by immunoSEQ multiplex PCR across 54 Vbeta, 13 Jbeta. TCRdb called the immunoSEQ multiplex PCR reads again in MiXCR, with one record for every CDR3 protein. Among about 430,000 distinct CDR3 sequences listed, approximately 85% were seen once. TCR beta sequencing was performed on blood CD8+ and CD4+ T cells. The germline gives CDR1 MNHEY, CDR2 SMNVEV (reference sequence). The CDR3 runs 15 residues. V was shortened by 6 bases and J by 6 bases, with 18 bases between the two germline ends.

This clonotype originated in a human donor with multiple sclerosis. The material sequenced was CD8+ T cells from PBMCs. The chain joins TRBV27 to TRBJ2-4; D is perhaps TRBD2 (6 bases). The CDR3 reads CASSRAGGFGNIQYF. DNA of the CDR3: TGTGCCAGCAGCAGAGCGGGCGGCTTCGGAAACATTCAGTACTTC.